Here is one TCR beta chain with its context. The antigen is unknown. The PCR used 60 V beta and 13 J beta primers. The table came from immunoSEQ multiplex PCR; TCRdb's copy has only in-frame clones and leaves some out. Among over 70,000 clones listed, over 75% were seen once. This record belongs to a study of glioma-infiltrating T cells after dendritic cell vaccination. Study-wide results and caveats: Survival was not directly related to TCR clonality in these patients.

Selection required adequate fresh-frozen tumor tissue plus more than two years' survival data. No glioblastoma patient carried an isocitrate dehydrogenase mutation. Germline-derived CDR1 and CDR2 are SGHKS and YYEKEE (reference sequence). This CDR3 is built from 13 residues. V lost 4 bases and J lost 5, with 12 bases in between. This sequence was found in a human donor with glioblastoma. V is TRBV5-5 and J is TRBJ2-5; TRBD2 might be the D (6 bases). This material consisted of blood, taken before dendritic cell vaccination. CDR3 nucleotides: TGTGCCAGCAGCCTCGGAGGGACGGAGACCCAGTACTTC. Residues: CASSLGGTETQYF.